This section outlines one T cell receptor (beta chain) sequence together with its context. V lost 2 bases to trimming and J lost 6 bases, with 9 bases between them. The CDR3 runs to 13 residues. CDR1 is SGHRS and CDR2 is YFSETQ in the germline V gene. The whole isolated RNA underwent reverse transcription, so sequencing captured expressed TCRB transcripts. The protocol was immunoSEQ multiplex PCR, while the TCRdb copy is restricted to in-frame clones and leaves out a portion. The sample carries around 340,000 clones, around 20% recorded once. These data belong to a study of beta chain features in type 1 diabetes. Study-level information: Patient and healthy donor groups were alike in age, gender and cell yields.

The sequence was collected from a woman between 18 and 29 years old in good health. What was sequenced was naive CD4+ T cells from blood. V gene TRBV5-1 combines with J gene TRBJ2-1, with a weak D call TRBD1 (6 bases). The CDR3 protein is CASSFRGLNEQFF. CDR3 in DNA: TGCGCCAGCAGCTTCAGGGGCCTCAATGAGCAGTTCTTC. Full variable domain (remainder filled in from reference TRBV5-1 and TRBJ2-1): KAGVTQTPRYLIKTRGQQVTLSCSPISGHRSVSWYQQTPGQGLQFLFEYFSETQRNKGNFPGRFSGRQFSNSRSEMNVSTLELGDSALYLCASSFRGLNEQFFGPGTRLTVL.